Listed here are 22 T cell receptor beta chains from one sample, sequenced in a study of T cell responses to AZD1222 COVID-19 vaccine. Data came from immunoSEQ multiplex PCR; TCRdb stores just in-frame clones and leaves some out. The sample has some 140,000 clones, less than 90% seen once. Sample: peripheral blood, taken on day 0 of MenACWY control vaccination. These TCRs come from an adult in good health.

This chain uses TRBV4-1 with TRBJ2-1; D gene uncertain. CDR1 MGHRA and CDR2 YSYEKL come from the germline V gene. The CDR3 sequence is 13 residues long. Trimming stripped 1 base from V and 9 bases from J, with 10 bases between. The CDR3 coding sequence is TGCGCCAGCAGCCAAGGGACCGACGGTGAGCAGTTCTTC. It codes for CASSQGTDGEQFF.

CDR3: CASSQVGQGLDTIYF. The CDR3 nucleotides read TGTGCCAGCAGCCAAGTGGGGCAGGGGTTGGACACCATATATTTT. The chain combines TRBV4-2 with TRBJ1-3; D perhaps matches TRBD1 (6 bases). Germline assignment: CDR1 LGHNA and CDR2 YNFKEQ. Trimming took 1 base from V and 8 from J, leaving 15 bases between them. The CDR3 is made up of 15 amino acids.

This sequence joins TRBV5-1 and TRBJ2-1; the match to TRBD2 covers 7 bases. Trimming took 4 bases from V and 9 from J; bases not matched to a gene: 10. Germline loops: CDR1 SGHRS, CDR2 YFSETQ. The CDR3 loop spans 14 amino acids. Here the CDR3 DNA reads TGCGCCAGCAGCGAGCAGAGCGGGGCGGGTGAGCAGTTCTTC. Translation: CASSEQSGAGEQFF.

This chain uses TRBV24-1 with TRBJ1-2; D might be TRBD1 (6 bases). CDR3 length: 12 amino acids. The germline V and J ends were trimmed by 6 bases and 7 bases, with 11 bases remaining between them. Germline V gene data show CDR1 as KGHDR and CDR2 as SFDVKD. In DNA form, the CDR3 reads TGTGCCACCAGTACAGGGTCTCGTGGCTACACCTTC. This gives the protein CATSTGSRGYTF.

This rearrangement joins TRBV7-3 to TRBJ2-2; TRBD1 or TRBD2 may be the D gene (6 bases each). CDR3 length: 16 amino acids. Germline CDR1 reads SGHTA; CDR2 reads FQGTGA. Trimming removed 5 bases from V and 5 bases from J, with 18 bases in between. The CDR3 sequence is CASSPIGGRGTGELFF. CDR3 bases: TGTGCCAGCAGCCCAATAGGGGGGCGAGGTACCGGGGAGCTGTTTTTT.

The genes are TRBV10-2 and TRBJ1-2; no clear D gene. Trimming took 3 bases from V and 5 from J, leaving 7 bases between them. The CDR3 consists of 12 residues. Germline values: CDR1 WSHSY, CDR2 SAAADI. In DNA, the CDR3 is TGCGCCAGCAGTGAAGGGCTGTATGGCTACACCTTC. Protein: CASSEGLYGYTF.

The V call is TRBV18, the J call TRBJ1-1, with D tentatively TRBD1 (5 bases). The germline gives CDR1 KGHSH, CDR2 LQKENI. This CDR3 contains 13 residues. V dropped 4 bases and J dropped 6 bases, with 12 bases sitting between them. CDR3 protein: CASSLKQGAEAFF. The CDR3 bases are TGTGCCAGCTCACTGAAGCAGGGCGCTGAAGCTTTCTTT.

The chain couples TRBV6-5 to TRBJ1-1; TRBD1 agrees at 8 bases. This CDR3 is 13 amino acids long. V trimming: 7 bases; J trimming: 4 bases; junction bases outside the gene matches: 5. Germline CDR1 reads MNHEY; CDR2 reads SVGAGI. CDR3 sequence (DNA): TGTGCCAGCACGGACAGGGTGGCCACTGAAGCTTTCTTT. Translating it yields CASTDRVATEAFF.

This chain connects TRBV24-1 to TRBJ2-1; 9 positions match TRBD1. CDR1 and CDR2 from the germline V gene are KGHDR and SFDVKD. J was trimmed by 2 bases and V by 5 bases; bases with no gene match: 15. This CDR3 region has 19 residues. In DNA, the CDR3 is TGTGCCACCAGTGGCCAACAGGGGGCCCGCGGGTCCGCCTACAATGAGCAGTTCTTC. Translated: CATSGQQGARGSAYNEQFF.

The rearrangement links TRBV19 to TRBJ1-2; D is undetermined. The germline CDR1 and CDR2 sequences are LNHDA and SQIVND (reference sequence). Trimming removed 6 bases at V and 1 base at J, with 18 bases between. This CDR3 comprises 16 residues. The CDR3 spells CASSPIFARVNYGYTF. The CDR3 coding sequence is TGTGCCAGTAGCCCTATATTTGCACGGGTTAACTATGGCTACACCTTC.

The gene calls are TRBV3-1 (or the pseudogene TRBV3-2) and TRBJ1-2; tentatively, D is TRBD1 (5 bases). The V end was cut by 0 bases, the J end by 9 bases, with 8 bases between. CDR1 and CDR2 (germline): LGHDT, YNNKEL (reference sequence). The CDR3 loop spans 12 amino acids. The CDR3 nucleotides read TGTGCCAGCAGCCAAGATGGGGACCGCTACACCTTC. Translation: CASSQDGDRYTF.

This chain uses TRBV29-1 with TRBJ2-6; D perhaps matches TRBD2 (6 bases). From germline, CDR1 is SQVTM and CDR2 ANQGSEA. Trimming took 1 base from V and 2 from J, leaving 6 bases between them. This CDR3 contains 14 residues. CDR3 region: CSVEGGAGANVLTF. In nucleotides, the CDR3 is TGCAGCGTTGAAGGGGGGGCTGGGGCCAACGTCCTGACTTTC.

A single count supports this clone. This chain joins TRBV5-1 and TRBJ1-2; 9 bases align to TRBD1. With V trimmed by 2 bases and J by 6 bases, 2 bases remained unmatched. CDR1 is SGHRS and CDR2 is YFSETQ in the germline V gene. The CDR3 has 13 amino acids. CDR3: CASSLQGADGYTF. For the CDR3, the DNA is TGCGCCAGCAGCTTACAGGGGGCAGATGGCTACACCTTC. The full variable domain, its missing parts supplied by reference TRBV5-1 and TRBJ1-2, is KAGVTQTPRYLIKTRGQQVTLSCSPISGHRSVSWYQQTPGQGLQFLFEYFSETQRNKGNFPGRFSGRQFSNSRSEMNVSTLELGDSALYLCASSLQGADGYTFGSGTRLTVV.

V gene TRBV28 combines with J gene TRBJ2-1; the D gene is possibly TRBD1 (6 bases). This CDR3 comprises 14 residues. Trimming cost V 3 bases and J 8 bases, with 14 bases left between them. Germline lookup yields CDR1 MDHEN and CDR2 SYDVKM. As DNA, the CDR3 is TGTGCCAGCAGTTTTGGGTCCAGGGGCGATGAGCAGTTCTTC. Protein product: CASSFGSRGDEQFF.

This chain connects TRBV7-2 to TRBJ1-2; D is unresolved. CDR1 and CDR2 (germline): SGHTA, FQGNSA. Trimming shortened V by 2 bases and J by 7 bases, and 5 bases separated the two germline ends. This CDR3 contains 11 residues. The chain's CDR3 is CASSLKVGYTF. The CDR3 bases are TGTGCCAGCAGCTTAAAAGTTGGCTACACCTTC.

This CDR3 reads CASGLGTPNTEAFF. CDR3 coding DNA: TGTGCTAGTGGTTTGGGGACACCGAACACTGAAGCTTTCTTT. The chain couples TRBV12-5 to TRBJ1-1; D perhaps matches TRBD1 (5 bases). The germline V gene has CDR1 LGHNT and CDR2 FRNRAP. Trimming took off 1 base at V and 1 base at J, with 7 bases between the two ends. The CDR3 runs 14 residues.

CDR3 residues: CASTLEGLNSPLHF. CDR3 coding DNA: TGTGCCAGCACCCTAGAGGGGTTGAATTCACCCCTCCACTTT. The rearrangement joins TRBV2 to TRBJ1-6, with D tentatively TRBD1 (5 bases). The CDR3 is 14 amino acids. The V end was cut by 7 bases, the J end by 7 bases, with 14 bases between. Germline V gives CDR1 SNHLY, CDR2 FYNNEI.

This clone was recorded only once. The chain links TRBV6-2 or TRBV6-3 to TRBJ1-1, with TRBD1 identical over 8 bases. The junction had 1 base not matched to a gene; V was cut back by 4 bases and J by 0 bases. From germline, CDR1 is MNHEY and CDR2 SVGEGT. The CDR3 is made up of 14 amino acids. CDR3 coding DNA: TGTGCCAGCAGTTGGGACAGGCTGAACACTGAAGCTTTCTTT. Amino acids: CASSWDRLNTEAFF.

The chain couples TRBV10-1 to TRBJ2-1; 8 bases are a match to TRBD2. This CDR3 is 22 amino acids long. Germline values: CDR1 WNHNN, CDR2 SYGVQD (reference sequence). J lost 8 bases, V lost 1 base, and 28 bases had no gene match. CDR3 nucleotides: TGCGCCAGCAGTGAGTGGGCAGAGCCGGGACTAGGCCCAAACCTCTCCAAGGATGAGCAGTTCTTC. Translated, it gives CASSEWAEPGLGPNLSKDEQFF.

This clone was picked up one time. The chain carries TRBV3-1 (or the pseudogene TRBV3-2) and TRBJ2-2, with D maybe TRBD1 (5 bases). With 2 bases removed from V and 4 bases from J, the gap between germline ends came to 8 bases. The CDR3 is 14 amino acids. CDR1 and CDR2 from the germline V gene are LGHDT and YNNKEL (reference sequence). The CDR3 here is CASSQPQGTGELFF. CDR3 coding DNA: TGTGCCAGCAGCCAACCCCAGGGCACCGGGGAGCTGTTTTTT.

This clone has a handful of counts. V usage is TRBV5-1 and J usage is TRBJ1-1; 7 nucleotides match TRBD1. V gave up 0 bases and J gave up 4 bases; unmatched junction bases: 3. This CDR3 has 14 amino acids. Germline CDR1 and CDR2: SGHRS and YFSETQ. This CDR3 is CASSLAGGSTEAFF. As DNA, the CDR3 is TGCGCCAGCAGCTTGGCAGGGGGGAGCACTGAAGCTTTCTTT. Together with reference TRBV5-1 and TRBJ1-1, the CDR3 gives the full variable domain: KAGVTQTPRYLIKTRGQQVTLSCSPISGHRSVSWYQQTPGQGLQFLFEYFSETQRNKGNFPGRFSGRQFSNSRSEMNVSTLELGDSALYLCASSLAGGSTEAFFGQGTRLTVV.

The chain joins TRBV7-2 to TRBJ1-4; D unresolved. V was pared by 1 base and J by 8 bases, with 8 bases between. Germline V gene sequence: CDR1 SGHTA, CDR2 FQGNSA. The CDR3 length is 13 residues. CDR3 sequence: CASSLGGGEKLFF. The CDR3 region has the DNA TGTGCCAGCAGCTTAGGTGGCGGCGAAAAACTGTTTTTT.